One T cell receptor beta chain is described in this entry. This sample was included in a study of radiation and T cells in renal cell carcinoma. Time point reported: blood 4 weeks post-SBRT, at nephrectomy. Treatment of the sample: 15 Gy SBRT to primary tumor, nephrectomy 4 weeks later. After SBRT, blood was collected at 2 and 4 weeks, plus baseline. The patient's renal cell carcinoma had clear cell pathology. Here immunoSEQ multiplex PCR was the method, and the copy in TCRdb shows in-frame clones only, minus some. The sample shows 130,000 to 150,000 clones, 65% to 90% of them seen only once. The input for sequencing was blood, taken from a patient whose treatment included radiotherapy and nephrectomy. This clonotype was sampled from a woman in her fifties or sixties with renal cell carcinoma.

The CDR3 region has the DNA TGTGCCAGCAGTCCCGGGACTCGGATTTACAATGAGCAGTTCTTC. Protein: CASSPGTRIYNEQFF. The chain carries TRBV6-5 and TRBJ2-1; TRBD2 might be the D (6 bases). Germline V lookup: CDR1 MNHEY, CDR2 SVGAGI. V lost 5 bases to trimming and J lost 4 bases, with 15 bases between them. CDR3 size: 15 residues.